These 26 T cell receptor beta chains were all obtained from the same sample, sequenced in a study of blood T cell repertoires in COVID-19. TCRdb's copy holds only in-frame clones and misses some; the assay was immunoSEQ multiplex PCR. Of some 110,000 clones listed, roughly 80% were seen once; the top ten hold under 2.5%. The sample was peripheral blood. The receptors stem from a man aged 25 to 40 with acute or convalescent COVID-19.

This chain uses TRBV21-1 with TRBJ2-3; the table's D call, TRBD2, was not checked against the DNA. TRBV21-1 is designated a pseudogene. The CDR3 loop spans 18 amino acids. The DNA of the CDR3 is TGTGCCAGCAGCAAAGGGGCGACTAGCGGGATATGGGCAGATACGCAGTATTTT. Amino acid sequence: CASSKGATSGIWADTQYF.

This chain connects TRBV5-4 to TRBJ1-2; tentatively, D is TRBD1 (6 bases). This CDR3 comprises 16 residues. V gave up 1 base and J gave up 7 bases, with 20 bases separating them. Germline CDR1 SGHNT, CDR2 YYREEE (reference sequence). The CDR3 nucleotides are TGTGCCAGCAGCTTGCGGACAGCAAGACACCAGGCTGGCTACACCTTC. Translating it yields CASSLRTARHQAGYTF.

This clone was counted a few times. This chain connects TRBV30 to TRBJ1-4; 7 bases fit TRBD1. The CDR3 runs 17 residues. Germline values: CDR1 GTSNPN, CDR2 SVGIG (reference sequence). The V and J ends lost 0 bases and 5 bases, in that order; junction bases with no gene match: 12. The CDR3 loop is CAWSVRSLDRRNEKLFF. The CDR3 DNA follows: TGTGCCTGGAGTGTACGGAGCCTGGACAGGAGAAATGAAAAACTGTTTTTT.

The CDR3 spells CASSSWRGDTQYF. CDR3 DNA sequence: TGTGCCAGCAGCAGCTGGAGGGGAGATACGCAGTATTTT. V and J are TRBV2 and TRBJ2-3; perhaps TRBD2 as D (6 bases). The V and J ends lost 6 bases and 5 bases respectively, with 12 bases between them. The CDR3 extends over 13 amino acids. Germline V lookup: CDR1 SNHLY, CDR2 FYNNEI.

This clone came up a few times. The V gene is TRBV7-8, the J gene TRBJ2-2; TRBD1 matches at 10 bases. After removal of 4 bases from V and 6 bases from J, the junction contained 8 bases not matched to a gene. This CDR3 has 16 residues. Germline V gene data show CDR1 as SGHVS and CDR2 as FQNEAQ. CDR3 sequence reads: CASSWGTGVNSGELFF. The CDR3 coding sequence is TGTGCCAGCAGCTGGGGGACAGGGGTTAATTCCGGGGAGCTGTTTTTT.

V usage is TRBV9 and J usage is TRBJ2-7; 7 nucleotides agree with TRBD1. The CDR3 covers 10 residues. Germline CDR1 is SGDLS and CDR2 is YYNGEE. CDR3 in DNA: TGTGCCAGCAGCGCAGACAGGGTCGACGTC. This codes for CASSADRVDV.

This clone was detected only a few times. The chain has TRBV19 and TRBJ2-5; D uncertain. The CDR3 consists of 12 residues. Germline V gene sequence: CDR1 LNHDA, CDR2 SQIVND (reference sequence). V was cut by 6 bases and J by 2 bases, with 7 bases left in between. The CDR3 DNA reads TGTGCCAGTAGCCCCCTACAAGAGACCCAGTACTTC. It codes for CASSPLQETQYF.

This clone turned up a few times. CDR3 coding DNA: TGTGCGAGCCTGGGGGGTCGGTACGAGCAGTACTTC. Protein: CASLGGRYEQYF. This chain joins TRBV6-6 and TRBJ2-7; TRBD2 might be the D (6 bases). Germline CDR1 is MNHNY and CDR2 is SVGAGI (reference sequence). This CDR3 comprises 12 residues.

The chain joins TRBV12-3 or TRBV12-4 to TRBJ1-1; D is ambiguous. Trimming took 5 bases from V and 7 from J, leaving 11 bases between them. CDR3 length: 12 residues. The CDR3, as DNA: TGTGCCAGCAGTCCGATCACGGTTGAAGCTTTCTTT. Amino acid sequence: CASSPITVEAFF.

The V gene is TRBV6-5, the J gene TRBJ1-2, with 8 positions matching TRBD1. From germline, CDR1 is MNHEY and CDR2 SVGAGI. The CDR3 totals 14 residues. Trimming cost V 7 bases and J 2 bases; bases outside gene matches: 6. The DNA for the CDR3 is TGTGCCAGCAAAAGGACAGGGCCAAACTATGGCTACACCTTC. This gives the protein CASKRTGPNYGYTF.

This clone was picked up one time. The chain joins TRBV6-2 or TRBV6-3 to TRBJ2-7; 7 nucleotides line up with TRBD1. The germline CDR1 and CDR2 sequences are MNHEY and SVGEGT. V lost 2 bases to trimming and J lost 0 bases; unmatched junction nucleotides: 4. The CDR3 runs 15 residues. The CDR3 nucleotides read TGTGCCAGCAGTTACCTTTGGGACAGCTCCTACGAGCAGTACTTC. Amino acid sequence: CASSYLWDSSYEQYF.

This chain links TRBV6-5 with TRBJ1-1, with D perhaps TRBD1 (6 bases). The V and J ends lost 2 bases and 8 bases respectively, with 15 bases between them. The CDR3 extends over 14 amino acids. The V gene's germline CDR1 is MNHEY and CDR2 SVGAGI. The CDR3 sequence is CASSYQGNWGEAFF. DNA for the CDR3: TGTGCCAGCAGTTACCAGGGGAACTGGGGGGAAGCTTTCTTT.

This sequence joins TRBV7-2 and TRBJ2-3, with TRBD2 matching 9 bases. Germline values: CDR1 SGHTA, CDR2 FQGNSA. The length of the CDR3 is 15 residues. V gave up 1 base and J gave up 3 bases; unmatched junction bases: 2. CDR3 nucleotides: TGTGCCAGCAGCTTAGTGGGACTAGCTACAGATACGCAGTATTTT. Translating it yields CASSLVGLATDTQYF.

This clone was picked up a small number of times. This rearrangement joins TRBV3-1 (or the pseudogene TRBV3-2) to TRBJ2-7, with 10 bases that match TRBD1. Germline trimming cut 4 bases from V and 3 bases from J; bases unmatched to any gene: 0. Germline V lookup: CDR1 LGHDT, CDR2 YNNKEL (reference sequence). The CDR3 is made up of 13 amino acids. The CDR3 nucleotides read TGTGCCAGCAGCCGGACAGGGGGCTACGAGCAGTACGTC. This gives the protein CASSRTGGYEQYV.

This chain connects TRBV2 to TRBJ2-5; 8 nucleotides match TRBD2. This CDR3 contains 14 residues. Germline lookup yields CDR1 SNHLY and CDR2 FYNNEI. Trimming removed 8 bases from V and 5 bases from J; junction bases left unmatched: 10. The chain's CDR3 is CASSKLSGGETQYF. CDR3 bases: TGTGCCAGCTCTAAATTGTCGGGGGGGGAGACCCAGTACTTC.

This sequence joins TRBV10-3 and TRBJ2-1; TRBD2 matches at 10 bases. The ends lost 6 bases at V and 6 bases at J; junction bases unmatched: 17. The CDR3 totals 18 residues. Germline V gene data show CDR1 as ENHRY and CDR2 as SYGVKD. For the CDR3, the DNA is TGTGCCATCAGATCCGGGGGGATTAGCGGGAGGCTTGGCAATGAGCAGTTCTTC. Translation gives CAIRSGGISGRLGNEQFF.

This clone was observed a handful of times. The chain has TRBV18 and TRBJ2-2; a possible D gene is TRBD1 (6 bases). V was cut by 3 bases and J by 1 base, with 6 bases left in between. Germline lookup yields CDR1 KGHSH and CDR2 LQKENI. This CDR3 region has 14 residues. The CDR3 reads CASSPGQNTGELFF. The CDR3 nucleotides read TGTGCCAGCTCACCGGGACAGAACACCGGGGAGCTGTTTTTT.

J is TRBJ2-7 and V is TRBV3-1 (or the pseudogene TRBV3-2); 8 bases are shared with TRBD1. This CDR3 is built from 14 residues. Germline values: CDR1 LGHDT, CDR2 YNNKEL (reference sequence). V was clipped by 6 bases and J by 3 bases; unmatched bases: 7. DNA for the CDR3: TGTGCCAGCAGGCGGACAGGGCAAATCTACGAGCAGTACTTC. Protein product: CASRRTGQIYEQYF.

This rearrangement joins TRBV19 to TRBJ2-3; 8 nucleotides match TRBD2. V lost 7 bases to trimming and J lost 3 bases; unmatched junction nucleotides: 3. The CDR3 has 13 residues. Germline V gene data show CDR1 as LNHDA and CDR2 as SQIVND (reference sequence). CDR3 loop: CASNPGGTDTQYF. The CDR3, as DNA: TGTGCCAGTAATCCGGGGGGGACAGATACGCAGTATTTT.

The genes are TRBV4-1 and TRBJ1-4; 7 nucleotides line up with TRBD1. The length of the CDR3 is 14 residues. V was pared by 6 bases and J by 8 bases, with 9 bases of the junction left unmatched. Germline V gives CDR1 MGHRA, CDR2 YSYEKL. CDR3 coding DNA: TGCGCCAGCAGTCACGGGACAGACTCAGAAAAACTGTTTTTT. Its translation: CASSHGTDSEKLFF.

This chain uses TRBV7-3 with TRBJ1-1; D not certain. The CDR3 is 15 amino acids. V lost 5 bases, J lost 1 base, and 14 bases lay in between. Germline-derived CDR1 and CDR2 are SGHTA and FQGTGA. The CDR3: CASSPGYGGNTEAFF. As DNA, the CDR3 is TGTGCCAGCAGCCCCGGTTACGGCGGGAACACTGAAGCTTTCTTT.

The chain employs TRBV4-1 and TRBJ2-1, with TRBD2 matching over 12 bases. The germline CDR1 and CDR2 sequences are MGHRA and YSYEKL. V gave up 0 bases and J gave up 1 base; unmatched junction bases: 10. The CDR3 contains 20 residues. CDR3 protein: CASSQEASGRAMISYNEQFF. CDR3 in DNA: TGCGCCAGCAGCCAAGAAGCTAGCGGGAGGGCCATGATTTCCTACAATGAGCAGTTCTTC.

V gene TRBV30 combines with J gene TRBJ1-5, with D possibly TRBD1 on 6 matching bases. CDR1 is GTSNPN, CDR2 SVGIG, per germline (reference sequence). Trimming took 1 base from V and 7 from J, leaving 14 bases between them. CDR3 length: 14 residues. CDR3 in DNA: TGTGCCTGGAGTGGCTCAGGGGCTCGACAGCCCCAGCATTTT. Translating it yields CAWSGSGARQPQHF.

V and J are TRBV6-5 and TRBJ1-4; possibly TRBD1 for D (5 bases). Per germline, CDR1 MNHEY and CDR2 SVGAGI. V was pared by 4 bases and J by 0 bases, with 6 bases between. This CDR3 is built from 14 residues. For the CDR3, the DNA is TGTGCCAGCAGTTCAGGGTCAACTAATGAAAAACTGTTTTTT. As protein: CASSSGSTNEKLFF.

This chain joins TRBV6-6 and TRBJ2-5; perhaps TRBD1 as D (5 bases). Germline values: CDR1 MNHNY, CDR2 SVGAGI (reference sequence). With 6 bases removed from V and 5 bases from J, the gap between germline ends came to 16 bases. The CDR3 consists of 14 residues. CDR3 protein: CASSPLGAGETQYF. The CDR3 DNA sequence: TGTGCCAGCAGCCCCCTTGGGGCCGGGGAGACCCAGTACTTC.

This clone was counted once. The chain is built from TRBV5-1 and TRBJ1-5; D uncertain. The V gene's germline CDR1 is SGHRS and CDR2 YFSETQ. The CDR3 extends over 14 amino acids. Trimming shortened V by 5 bases and J by 5 bases, and 14 bases separated the two germline ends. Here the CDR3 reads CASRSGLLDQPQHF. CDR3 coding DNA: TGCGCCAGCAGATCCGGACTGTTGGATCAGCCCCAGCATTTT.